One sample yielded the 29 T cell receptor beta chains listed below, sequenced in a study of T cell changes during pregnancy in multiple sclerosis. Produced via immunoSEQ multiplex PCR; TCRdb's table is partial and in-frame only. The sample carries roughly 87,000 clones, 91% recorded once. Material: PBMCs, obtained in the first trimester of pregnancy. The receptors come from a female donor in good health, serving as a control in a pregnancy study. Some clones in this sample may be carry-over from other donors' samples.

The rearrangement uses TRBV27 and TRBJ2-1; unclear D gene. There are 12 residues in the CDR3. Germline values: CDR1 MNHEY, CDR2 SMNVEV (reference sequence). V lost 3 bases to trimming and J lost 10 bases, with 10 bases between them. The CDR3: CASSFHTGEQFF. CDR3 bases: TGTGCCAGCAGTTTCCATACCGGGGAGCAGTTCTTC.

The gene calls are TRBV7-9 and TRBJ1-4, with TRBD1 as a possible D gene (5 bases). The V end lost 7 bases, the J end lost 0 bases, and 9 bases lay between the germline ends. Germline V CDR1 and CDR2: SEHNR, FQNEAQ (reference sequence). The CDR3 loop spans 14 amino acids. The CDR3 sequence: CASTDTATNEKLFF. DNA of the CDR3: TGTGCCAGCACGGACACCGCAACTAATGAAAAACTGTTTTTT.

V usage is TRBV28 and J usage is TRBJ2-7, with 7 bases identical to TRBD1. V gave up 4 bases and J gave up 0 bases; unmatched junction bases: 9. In germline, CDR1 is MDHEN, CDR2 SYDVKM. The CDR3 covers 16 residues. CDR3 residues: CASSSLRQGSSYEQYF. The CDR3 DNA sequence: TGTGCCAGCAGTTCCCTCCGACAGGGCAGCTCCTACGAGCAGTACTTC.

The V gene is TRBV14, the J gene TRBJ2-7; possible D gene TRBD1, 6 bases. CDR3 size: 16 residues. Deletions cut 0 bases from V and 3 bases from J, with 15 bases between. Germline CDR1 SGHDN, CDR2 FVKESK. DNA of the CDR3: TGTGCCAGCAGCCAAGAACAGGGCGCGCCGAACTACGAGCAGTACTTC. Its translation: CASSQEQGAPNYEQYF.

In nucleotides, the CDR3 is TGCGCCAGCAGCTGGACTAGCAGAAAAAATGAGCAGTTCTTC. This translates into CASSWTSRKNEQFF. The chain is built from TRBV23-1 and TRBJ2-1; 8 bases line up with TRBD2. TRBV23-1 is an ORF; its function is uncertain. The CDR3 loop spans 14 amino acids. J was trimmed by 7 bases and V by 6 bases; bases with no gene match: 8.

The chain has TRBV15 and TRBJ1-4; maybe TRBD1 (5 bases). The ends were cut back, 0 bases at V and 5 bases at J, with 10 bases in the middle. Germline V gives CDR1 LNHNV, CDR2 YYDKDF (reference sequence). The CDR3 extends over 15 amino acids. The CDR3 loop is CATSRDQGSNEKLFF. CDR3 bases: TGTGCCACCAGCAGAGACCAGGGCTCGAATGAAAAACTGTTTTTT.

The V gene is TRBV7-9, the J gene TRBJ2-2; weak D call: TRBD2 (5 bases). This CDR3 region has 13 residues. Trimming removed 3 bases from V and 3 bases from J, with 5 bases in between. Germline V lookup: CDR1 SEHNR, CDR2 FQNEAQ (reference sequence). CDR3 residues: CASSLRDTGELFF. As DNA, the CDR3 is TGTGCCAGCAGCTTGCGGGACACCGGGGAGCTGTTTTTT.

The chain joins TRBV7-2 to TRBJ2-4; weak D call: TRBD1 (5 bases). Germline assignment: CDR1 SGHTA and CDR2 FQGNSA. This CDR3 region has 12 residues. Trimming removed 1 base from V and 9 bases from J, with 7 bases in between. CDR3 nucleotide sequence: TGTGCCAGCAGCTTAGACAGGTTCATTCAGTACTTC. Its translation is CASSLDRFIQYF.

The chain carries TRBV19 and TRBJ2-1; D perhaps matches TRBD1 (6 bases). The CDR3 loop spans 13 amino acids. Trimming removed 6 bases from V and 4 bases from J, with 10 bases in between. CDR1 LNHDA and CDR2 SQIVND come from the germline V gene (reference sequence). CDR3: CASSQGQYNEQFF. CDR3 DNA: TGTGCCAGTAGCCAAGGACAGTACAATGAGCAGTTCTTC.

The V and J genes are TRBV6-5 and TRBJ1-6; TRBD1 aligns across 11 bases. V lost 6 bases and J lost 10; bases outside the gene matches: 5. The CDR3 has 14 amino acids. CDR1 is MNHEY, CDR2 SVGAGI, per germline. CDR3 nucleotide sequence: TGTGCCAGCAGGGGACAGGGGGGCCGATCACCCCTCCACTTT. The encoded protein is CASRGQGGRSPLHF.

The genes are TRBV28 and TRBJ2-7; D possibly corresponds to TRBD2 (6 bases). Germline loops: CDR1 MDHEN, CDR2 SYDVKM. The CDR3 loop spans 12 amino acids. Trimming removed 4 bases from V and 3 bases from J, with 7 bases in between. The CDR3 is CASSSRGYEQYF. For the CDR3, the DNA is TGTGCCAGCAGTTCGCGGGGCTACGAGCAGTACTTC. The full variable domain, completed using reference TRBV28 and TRBJ2-7, is DVKVTQSSRYLVKRTGEKVFLECVQDMDHENMFWYRQDPGLGLRLIYFSYDVKMKEKGDIPEGYSVSREKKERFSLILESASTNQTSMYLCASSSRGYEQYFGPGTRLTVT.

The chain joins TRBV6-5 to TRBJ2-7; 9 nucleotides agree with TRBD1. Per germline, CDR1 MNHEY and CDR2 SVGAGI. V was pared by 0 bases and J by 3 bases, with 0 bases of the junction left unmatched. This CDR3 spans 14 amino acids. CDR3 DNA sequence: TGTGCCAGCAGTTACTCGACAGGGGGCTACGAGCAGTACTTC. This sequence encodes CASSYSTGGYEQYF.

Concerning this clone: Additional DNA sequences in this sample encode the identical CDR3. The chain combines TRBV5-1 with TRBJ2-7; 11 positions agree with TRBD1. The J segment lost 6 bases and the V segment lost 4 bases, leaving 6 bases of the junction unmatched. CDR1 and CDR2 from the germline V gene are SGHRS and YFSETQ. CDR3 length: 14 residues. The CDR3 sequence: CASSARDRGGEQYF. The CDR3 nucleotides are TGCGCCAGCAGCGCCCGGGACAGGGGGGGCGAGCAGTACTTC.

J is TRBJ1-2 and V is TRBV7-8, with D tentatively TRBD1 (6 bases). The CDR3 length is 16 residues. Trimming took off 6 bases at V and 7 bases at J, with 24 bases between the two ends. CDR1 and CDR2 from the germline V gene are SGHVS and FQNEAQ. The CDR3 DNA sequence: TGTGCCAGCAGACCTTCCCGACAGGTAGCTAAGGGTGGCTACACCTTC. Protein product: CASRPSRQVAKGGYTF.

Note on this clone: One end of the junction is discordant with germline, which a read error may explain. This chain links TRBV6-1 with TRBJ2-1; 13 bases are shared with TRBD2. Germline loops: CDR1 MNHNS, CDR2 SASEGT. The CDR3 totals 18 residues. CDR3 DNA sequence: TGTGCCAGCAGCGAAGGACTAGCGGGAGTGATTAAGGACAATGAGCAGTTCTTC. Amino acids: CASSEGLAGVIKDNEQFF.

This chain joins TRBV14 and TRBJ1-2; unclear D gene. Germline V gene sequence: CDR1 SGHDN, CDR2 FVKESK. The CDR3 covers 13 residues. The V gene lost 3 bases and the J gene lost 4 bases, with 9 bases spanning the gap. The CDR3 DNA reads as TGTGCCAGCAGCCACGGACTTTCCTATGGCTACACCTTC. Translation: CASSHGLSYGYTF. The whole variable domain, remainder taken from reference TRBV14 and TRBJ1-2, is EAGVTQFPSHSVIEKGQTVTLRCDPISGHDNLYWYRRVMGKEIKFLLHFVKESKQDESGMPNNRFLAERTGGTYSTLKVQPAELEDSGVYFCASSHGLSYGYTFGSGTRLTVV.

This chain connects TRBV28 to TRBJ2-1; TRBD1 is a possible D gene (5 bases). V dropped 6 bases and J dropped 4 bases, with 10 bases sitting between them. Germline loops: CDR1 MDHEN, CDR2 SYDVKM. The CDR3 has 13 residues. This CDR3 is CASSPPGYNEQFF. The CDR3, as DNA: TGTGCCAGCAGCCCTCCAGGGTACAATGAGCAGTTCTTC.

The gene calls are TRBV4-1 and TRBJ1-1, with D possibly being TRBD1 (6 bases). Trimming pared 1 base from V and 9 bases from J, leaving 18 bases between. Germline V gene sequence: CDR1 MGHRA, CDR2 YSYEKL. This CDR3 spans 15 amino acids. CDR3 bases: TGCGCCAGCAGCCAAGCAAGGGGGGAGGGTGGTAAAGCTTTCTTT. Encoded protein: CASSQARGEGGKAFF.

V and J are TRBV6-1 and TRBJ1-5, with 12 nucleotides matching TRBD1. The CDR3 totals 14 residues. In germline, CDR1 is MNHNS, CDR2 SASEGT. The trim removed 9 bases at V and 5 bases at J, leaving 5 bases unmatched. CDR3 nucleotide sequence: TGTGCCAGTCCGGGACAGGGGGCGCATCAGCCCCAGCATTTT. It codes for CASPGQGAHQPQHF.

J is TRBJ2-7 and V is TRBV4-2, with 12 bases matching TRBD2. V shed 4 bases, J shed 4 bases, and the junction held 8 bases outside the gene matches. Germline V lookup: CDR1 LGHNA, CDR2 YNFKEQ. The CDR3 loop spans 16 amino acids. The CDR3 region has the DNA TGTGCCAGCAGCCCACGGACTAGCGGGAAGTCGTACGAGCAGTACTTC. It yields the protein CASSPRTSGKSYEQYF.

V gene TRBV4-2 combines with J gene TRBJ2-1; maybe TRBD2 (6 bases). Germline CDR1 reads LGHNA; CDR2 reads YNFKEQ. Trimming left V 4 bases short and J 6 bases short, with 7 bases between. This CDR3 has 12 amino acids. The CDR3, as DNA: TGTGCCAGCAGCCCGACTAGCAATGAGCAGTTCTTC. Translation: CASSPTSNEQFF.

The chain uses TRBV5-1 and TRBJ2-7; 7 positions match TRBD1. The germline V gene encodes CDR1 SGHRS and CDR2 YFSETQ. CDR3 size: 14 residues. V trimming: 4 bases; J trimming: 3 bases; junction bases outside the gene matches: 7. DNA for the CDR3: TGCGCCAGCAGCCCCGGGACAGCAAACTACGAGCAGTACTTC. Its translation is CASSPGTANYEQYF.

This clone was observed a few times. This chain links TRBV7-9 with TRBJ2-2; D is unresolved. Trimming left V 4 bases short and J 0 bases short, with 3 bases between. CDR1 is SEHNR, CDR2 FQNEAQ, per germline (reference sequence). This CDR3 is built from 13 residues. CDR3 in DNA: TGTGCCAGCAGCTCTACGAACACCGGGGAGCTGTTTTTT. It yields the protein CASSSTNTGELFF.

This chain links TRBV18 with TRBJ1-1; weak D call: TRBD1 (6 bases). V lost 3 bases, J lost 2 bases, and 19 bases lay in between. This CDR3 spans 17 amino acids. The germline V gene encodes CDR1 KGHSH and CDR2 LQKENI. In DNA, the CDR3 is TGTGCCAGCTCACCTGGAGACCCTTGGGGGCTCAACACTGAAGCTTTCTTT. Residues: CASSPGDPWGLNTEAFF.

The chain recombines TRBV4-1 with TRBJ1-2, with TRBD1 matching over 8 bases. V dropped 7 bases and J dropped 4; count of bases not matched to a gene: 5. The CDR3 consists of 13 residues. The germline gives CDR1 MGHRA, CDR2 YSYEKL. CDR3 sequence reads: CASTSGQGYGYTF. CDR3 in DNA: TGCGCCAGCACTAGCGGACAGGGCTATGGCTACACCTTC.

The chain uses TRBV2 and TRBJ2-1; TRBD1 is a possible D gene (5 bases). The CDR3 spans 13 residues. Germline loops: CDR1 SNHLY, CDR2 FYNNEI. The ends were cut back, 4 bases at V and 9 bases at J, with 13 bases in the middle. The CDR3 loop reads CASSGVQGSEQFF. Written as DNA, the CDR3 is TGTGCCAGCAGTGGAGTCCAGGGAAGTGAGCAGTTCTTC. The variable domain in full, with the rest retrieved from reference TRBV2 and TRBJ2-1, is EPEVTQTPSHQVTQMGQEVILRCVPISNHLYFYWYRQILGQKVEFLVSFYNNEISEKSEIFDDQFSVERPDGSNFTLKIRSTKLEDSAMYFCASSGVQGSEQFFGPGTRLTVL.

This clone came up a few times. The chain carries TRBV5-1 and TRBJ2-7; possibly TRBD2 for D (5 bases). This CDR3 spans 11 amino acids. Trimming removed 0 bases from V and 7 bases from J, with 5 bases in between. Germline V gene data show CDR1 as SGHRS and CDR2 as YFSETQ. CDR3 amino acids: CASSLGGEQYF. The CDR3 region has the DNA TGCGCCAGCAGCTTGGGAGGGGAGCAGTACTTC.

Details on this clone: A read error may account for a junction end that differs from germline. The chain employs TRBV5-1 and TRBJ2-4, with D perhaps TRBD1 (6 bases). Germline CDR1 is SGHRS and CDR2 is YFSETQ. This CDR3 comprises 13 residues. For the CDR3, the DNA is TGCGCCAGCAGCGTAGGGACAACCCACAAACGGTCCTTC. It yields the protein CASSVGTTHKRSF.

J is TRBJ2-2 and V is TRBV4-1; no firm D call. This CDR3 contains 13 residues. Germline V gene data show CDR1 as MGHRA and CDR2 as YSYEKL. V lost 0 bases and J lost 6, with 5 bases in between. The DNA for the CDR3 is TGCGCCAGCAGCCAAGATCTGTCCGGGGAGCTGTTTTTT. Translated: CASSQDLSGELFF.